This T cell receptor (beta chain) emerged from a study of T cell responses to AZD1222 COVID-19 vaccine. Findings of the study overall: Reportedly, nearly half the spike-specific TCRs target unmutated variant regions.

The V segment lost 0 bases and the J segment 8 bases; nucleotides outside the gene matches: 10. The CDR3 has 16 amino acids. Germline CDR1 reads LGHDT; CDR2 reads YNNKEL (reference sequence). In the case of this clone: Its matching antigen is unknown.

Sequencing was performed with immunoSEQ multiplex PCR; in TCRdb, only in-frame clones are kept and a portion is missing. The sample records 70,000 to 95,000 clones, almost 90% being singletons. This sequence was found in an adult who received the AZD1222 COVID-19 vaccine. The sample here was peripheral blood, taken 28 days after the second AZD1222 dose. The chain has TRBV3-1 (or the pseudogene TRBV3-2) and TRBJ2-7; 10 bases are a match to TRBD2. For the CDR3, the DNA is TGTGCCAGCAGCCAAGAGTTACTAGCGGGGTTGGGTAAGCAGTACTTC. Translating it yields CASSQELLAGLGKQYF.